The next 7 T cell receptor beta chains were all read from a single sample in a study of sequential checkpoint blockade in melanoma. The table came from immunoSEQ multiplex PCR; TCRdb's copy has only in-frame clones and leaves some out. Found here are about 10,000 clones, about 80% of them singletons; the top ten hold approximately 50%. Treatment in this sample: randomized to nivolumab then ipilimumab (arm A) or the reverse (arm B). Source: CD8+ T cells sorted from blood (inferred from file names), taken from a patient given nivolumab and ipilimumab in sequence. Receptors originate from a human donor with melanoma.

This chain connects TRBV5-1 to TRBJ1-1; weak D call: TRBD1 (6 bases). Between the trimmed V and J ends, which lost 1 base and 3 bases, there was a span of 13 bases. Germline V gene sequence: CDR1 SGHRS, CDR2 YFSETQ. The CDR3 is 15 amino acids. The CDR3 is CASSLYRAADTEAFF. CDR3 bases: TGCGCCAGCAGCTTGTACAGGGCGGCGGACACTGAAGCTTTCTTT.

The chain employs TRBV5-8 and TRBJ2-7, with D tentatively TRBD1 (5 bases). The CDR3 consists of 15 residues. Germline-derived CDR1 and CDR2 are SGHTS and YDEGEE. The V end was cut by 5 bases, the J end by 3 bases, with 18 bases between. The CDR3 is CASSSNPQANYEQYF. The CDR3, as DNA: TGTGCCAGCAGTAGTAACCCACAGGCCAACTACGAGCAGTACTTC. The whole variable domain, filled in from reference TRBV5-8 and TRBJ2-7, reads EAGVTQSPTHLIKTRGQQATLRCSPISGHTSVYWYQQALGLGLQFLLWYDEGEERNRGNFPPRFSGRQFPNYSSELNVNALELEDSALYLCASSSNPQANYEQYFGPGTRLTVT.

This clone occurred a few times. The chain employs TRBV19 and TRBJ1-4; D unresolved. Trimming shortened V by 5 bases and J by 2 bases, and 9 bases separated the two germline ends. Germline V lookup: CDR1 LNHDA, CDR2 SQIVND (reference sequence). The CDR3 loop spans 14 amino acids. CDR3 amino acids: CASSLTPTNEKLFF. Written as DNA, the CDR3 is TGTGCCAGTAGTCTGACACCTACTAATGAAAAACTGTTTTTT.

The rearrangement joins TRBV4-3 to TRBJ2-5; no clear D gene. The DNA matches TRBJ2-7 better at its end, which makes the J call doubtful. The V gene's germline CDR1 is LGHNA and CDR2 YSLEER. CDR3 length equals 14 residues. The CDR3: CASSQDTISYEQYF. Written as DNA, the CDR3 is TGCGCCAGCAGCCAAGACACGATCTCCTACGAGCAGTACTTC.

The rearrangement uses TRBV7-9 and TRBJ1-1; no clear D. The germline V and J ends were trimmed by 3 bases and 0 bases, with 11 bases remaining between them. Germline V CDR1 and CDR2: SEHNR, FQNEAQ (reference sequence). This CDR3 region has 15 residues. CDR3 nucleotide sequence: TGTGCCAGCAGCTTGGGAGTGGGAATGAACACTGAAGCTTTCTTT. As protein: CASSLGVGMNTEAFF.

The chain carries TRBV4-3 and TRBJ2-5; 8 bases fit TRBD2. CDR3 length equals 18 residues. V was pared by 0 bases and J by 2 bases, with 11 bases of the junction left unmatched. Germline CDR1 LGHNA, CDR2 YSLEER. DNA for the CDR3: TGCGCCAGCAGCCAAGATGGTAGCGGGGCCACATTACAAGAGACCCAGTACTTC. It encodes CASSQDGSGATLQETQYF.

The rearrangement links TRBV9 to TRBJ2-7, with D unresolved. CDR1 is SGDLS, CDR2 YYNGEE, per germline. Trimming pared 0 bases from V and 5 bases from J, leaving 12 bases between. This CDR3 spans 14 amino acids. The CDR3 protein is CASSVDSVLHEQYF. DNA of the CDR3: TGTGCCAGCAGCGTAGACTCCGTCCTCCACGAGCAGTACTTC.